What follows are 5 T cell receptor beta chains derived from one specimen sequenced in a study of T-cell memory formation after mild COVID-19. One entry per CDR3 protein, called by TCRdb with MiXCR from the 5' RACE reads. The sample yields 95,000 to 120,000 distinct CDR3 sequences, 20% to 25% seen once. Material for sequencing was PBMCs or a T cell subset sorted from them (not recorded which). Receptor source: a man between 18 and 29 years old who had mild COVID-19 (a few samples of this study predate the infection). Cell type and time point are not known.

This clonotype was observed a few times. The chain has TRBV12-3 or TRBV12-4 and TRBJ1-2; the D gene is possibly TRBD1 (5 bases). The CDR3 loop spans 15 amino acids. V lost 4 bases and J 5 bases, leaving 17 bases between the germline ends. The CDR3 coding sequence is TGTGCCAGCAGTTACAAGGGACCTGCTAGGTATGGCTACACCTTC. This sequence encodes CASSYKGPARYGYTF.

The rearrangement uses TRBV2 and TRBJ2-5; D unclear. Germline CDR1 SNHLY, CDR2 FYNNEI. Trimming pared 3 bases from V and 2 bases from J, leaving 13 bases between. The CDR3 sequence is 15 residues long. CDR3: CASSDVTVGQETQYF. The CDR3 DNA follows: TGTGCCAGCAGTGATGTTACGGTGGGGCAAGAGACCCAGTACTTC.

This clonotype appeared a few times. J is TRBJ2-3 and V is TRBV6-2 or TRBV6-3; D may be TRBD2 (5 bases). V gave up 2 bases and J gave up 4 bases, with 13 bases separating them. This CDR3 has 15 amino acids. The germline gives CDR1 MNHEY, CDR2 SVGEGT. The CDR3 sequence is CASSYVTPGSDTQYF. CDR3 sequence (DNA): TGTGCCAGCAGTTACGTCACCCCGGGGTCAGATACGCAGTATTTT.

This clonotype was detected a few times. Here the CDR3 reads CASSSGTGKQYV. DNA for the CDR3: TGTGCCAGCAGCTCCGGGACAGGGAAGCAGTACGTC. The chain is built from TRBV5-6 and TRBJ2-7; TRBD1 matches at 9 bases. The germline V gene has CDR1 SGHDT and CDR2 YYEEEE. V was clipped by 3 bases and J by 8 bases; unmatched bases: 3. The CDR3 has 12 residues.

This clonotype has more than one count but fewer than ten. V is TRBV4-1 and J is TRBJ2-3; 9 positions agree with TRBD1. CDR3 length: 16 residues. The trim removed 3 bases at V and 5 bases at J, leaving 9 bases unmatched. Per germline, CDR1 MGHRA and CDR2 YSYEKL. The chain's CDR3 is CASSHLDRGYLDTQYF. CDR3 sequence (DNA): TGCGCCAGCAGCCACCTTGACAGGGGGTATTTAGATACGCAGTATTTT.